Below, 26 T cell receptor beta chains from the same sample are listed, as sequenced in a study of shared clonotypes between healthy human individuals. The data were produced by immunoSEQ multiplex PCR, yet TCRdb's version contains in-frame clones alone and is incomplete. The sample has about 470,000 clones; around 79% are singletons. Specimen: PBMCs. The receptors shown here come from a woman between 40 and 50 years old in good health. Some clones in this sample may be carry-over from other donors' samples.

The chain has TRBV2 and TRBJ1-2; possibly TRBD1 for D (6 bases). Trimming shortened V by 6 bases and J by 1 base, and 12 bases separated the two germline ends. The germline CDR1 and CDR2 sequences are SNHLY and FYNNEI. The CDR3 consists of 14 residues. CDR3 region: CASRERGFNYGYTF. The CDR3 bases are TGTGCCAGCAGAGAGAGGGGGTTTAACTATGGCTACACCTTC.

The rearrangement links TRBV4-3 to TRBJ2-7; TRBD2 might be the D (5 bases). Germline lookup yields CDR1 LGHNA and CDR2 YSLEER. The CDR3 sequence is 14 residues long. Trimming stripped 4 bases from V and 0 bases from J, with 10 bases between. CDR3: CASSPISGSYEQYF. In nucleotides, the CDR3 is TGCGCCAGCAGCCCGATAAGCGGCTCCTACGAGCAGTACTTC.

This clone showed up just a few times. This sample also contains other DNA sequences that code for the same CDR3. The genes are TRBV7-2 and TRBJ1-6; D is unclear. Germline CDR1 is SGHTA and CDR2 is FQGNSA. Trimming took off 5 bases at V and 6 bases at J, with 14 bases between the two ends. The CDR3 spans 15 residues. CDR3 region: CASSLPRRGNSPLHF. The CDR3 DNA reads TGTGCCAGCAGCCTTCCCCGACGGGGTAATTCACCCCTCCACTTT.

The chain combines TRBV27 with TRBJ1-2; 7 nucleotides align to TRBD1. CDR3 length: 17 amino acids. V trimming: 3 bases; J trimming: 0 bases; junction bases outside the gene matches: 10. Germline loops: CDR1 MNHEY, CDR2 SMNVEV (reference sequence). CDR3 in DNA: TGTGCCAGCAGTTTGATAGCCAGGGGGACGGCTAACTATGGCTACACCTTC. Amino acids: CASSLIARGTANYGYTF.

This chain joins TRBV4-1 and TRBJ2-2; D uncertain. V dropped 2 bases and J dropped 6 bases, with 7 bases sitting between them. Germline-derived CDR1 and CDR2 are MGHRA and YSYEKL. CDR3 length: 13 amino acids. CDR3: CASSQWGSGELFF. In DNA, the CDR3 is TGCGCCAGCAGCCAATGGGGTTCCGGGGAGCTGTTTTTT.

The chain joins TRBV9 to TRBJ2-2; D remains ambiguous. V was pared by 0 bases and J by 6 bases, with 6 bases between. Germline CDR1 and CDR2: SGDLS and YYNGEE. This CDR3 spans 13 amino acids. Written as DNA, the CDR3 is TGTGCCAGCAGCGTAGCTACGGCCGGGGAGCTGTTTTTT. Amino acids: CASSVATAGELFF.

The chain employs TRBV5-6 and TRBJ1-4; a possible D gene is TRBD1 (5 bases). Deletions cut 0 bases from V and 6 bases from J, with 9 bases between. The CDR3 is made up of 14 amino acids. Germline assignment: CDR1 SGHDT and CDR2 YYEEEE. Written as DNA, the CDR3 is TGTGCCAGCAGCTTGGTTGGGGCGGATGAAAAACTGTTTTTT. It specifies CASSLVGADEKLFF.

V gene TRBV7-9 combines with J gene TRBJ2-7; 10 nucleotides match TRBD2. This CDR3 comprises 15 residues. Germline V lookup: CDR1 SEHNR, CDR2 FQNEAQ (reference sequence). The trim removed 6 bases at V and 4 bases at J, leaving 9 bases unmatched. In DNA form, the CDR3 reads TGTGCCAGCAGTTCGCTCGGGACTAGCGAGTACGAGCAGTACTTC. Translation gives CASSSLGTSEYEQYF.

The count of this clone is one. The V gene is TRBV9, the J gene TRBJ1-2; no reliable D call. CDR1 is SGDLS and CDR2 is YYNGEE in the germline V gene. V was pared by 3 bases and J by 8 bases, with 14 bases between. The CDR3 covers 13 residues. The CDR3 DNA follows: TGTGCCAGCAGCGGGGCCCGAAGCCCAGGCTACACCTTC. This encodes CASSGARSPGYTF. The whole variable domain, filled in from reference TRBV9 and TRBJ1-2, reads DSGVTQTPKHLITATGQRVTLRCSPRSGDLSVYWYQQSLDQGLQFLIQYYNGEERAKGNILERFSAQQFPDLHSELNLSSLELGDSALYFCASSGARSPGYTFGSGTRLTVV.

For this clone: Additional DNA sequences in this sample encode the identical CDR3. The CDR3 DNA is TGCGCCAGCAGCTTGGAGGTAGATCAGCCCCAGCATTTT. As protein: CASSLEVDQPQHF. The V gene is TRBV5-1, the J gene TRBJ1-5, with D unresolved. Germline V CDR1 and CDR2: SGHRS, YFSETQ. The CDR3 runs to 13 residues. V shed 0 bases and J shed 5 bases, with 6 bases lying between them.

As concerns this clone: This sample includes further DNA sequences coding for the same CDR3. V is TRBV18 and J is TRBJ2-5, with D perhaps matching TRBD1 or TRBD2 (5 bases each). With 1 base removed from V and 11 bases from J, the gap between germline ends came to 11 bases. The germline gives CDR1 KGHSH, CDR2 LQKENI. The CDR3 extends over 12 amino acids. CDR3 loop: CASSPRVGEQYF. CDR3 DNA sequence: TGTGCCAGCTCACCACGAGTGGGGGAGCAGTACTTC.

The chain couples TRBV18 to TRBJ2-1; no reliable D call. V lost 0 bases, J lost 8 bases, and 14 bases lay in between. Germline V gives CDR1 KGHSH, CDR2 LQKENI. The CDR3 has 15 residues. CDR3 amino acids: CASSPPRLTSDEQFF. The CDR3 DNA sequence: TGTGCCAGCTCACCACCTCGGCTTACATCCGATGAGCAGTTCTTC. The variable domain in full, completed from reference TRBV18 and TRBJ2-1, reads NAGVMQNPRHLVRRRGQEARLRCSPMKGHSHVYWYRQLPEEGLKFMVYLQKENIIDESGMPKERFSAEFPKEGPSILRIQQVVRGDSAAYFCASSPPRLTSDEQFFGPGTRLTVL.

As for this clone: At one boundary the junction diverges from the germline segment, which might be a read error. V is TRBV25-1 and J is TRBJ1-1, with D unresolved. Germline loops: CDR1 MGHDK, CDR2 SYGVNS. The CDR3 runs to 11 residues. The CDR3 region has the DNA TGTGCCAGCAGCGAATTCTATAAAGCTTTCTTT. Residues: CASSEFYKAFF.

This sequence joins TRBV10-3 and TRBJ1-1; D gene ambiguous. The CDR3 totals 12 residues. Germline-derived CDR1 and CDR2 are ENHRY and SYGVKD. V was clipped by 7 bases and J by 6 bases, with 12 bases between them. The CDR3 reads CAINPTGSEAFF. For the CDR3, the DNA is TGTGCCATCAACCCCACCGGGTCTGAAGCTTTCTTT.

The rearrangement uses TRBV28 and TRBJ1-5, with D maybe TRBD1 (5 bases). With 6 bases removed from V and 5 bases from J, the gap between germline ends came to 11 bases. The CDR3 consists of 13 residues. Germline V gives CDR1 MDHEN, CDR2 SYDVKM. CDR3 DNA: TGTGCCAGCAGGATTAAGGGGCATCAGCCCCAGCATTTT. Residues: CASRIKGHQPQHF.

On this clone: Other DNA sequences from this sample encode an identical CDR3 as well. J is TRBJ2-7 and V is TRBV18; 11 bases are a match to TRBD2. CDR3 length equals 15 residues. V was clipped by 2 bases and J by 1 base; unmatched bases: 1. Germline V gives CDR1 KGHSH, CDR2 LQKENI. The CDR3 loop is CASSPGTSGSYEQYF. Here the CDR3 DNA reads TGTGCCAGCTCACCAGGGACTAGCGGATCCTACGAGCAGTACTTC. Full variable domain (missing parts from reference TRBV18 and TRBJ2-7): NAGVMQNPRHLVRRRGQEARLRCSPMKGHSHVYWYRQLPEEGLKFMVYLQKENIIDESGMPKERFSAEFPKEGPSILRIQQVVRGDSAAYFCASSPGTSGSYEQYFGPGTRLTVT.

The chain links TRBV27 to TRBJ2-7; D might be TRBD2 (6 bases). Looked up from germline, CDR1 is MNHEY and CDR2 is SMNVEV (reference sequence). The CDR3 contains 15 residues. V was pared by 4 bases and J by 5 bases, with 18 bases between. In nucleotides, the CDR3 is TGTGCCAGCAGTTCGGAGGGTCTAGCCTTCGACGAGCAGTACTTC. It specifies CASSSEGLAFDEQYF.

In DNA, the CDR3 is TGTGCCAGCAGCCGGGAGATCACAGGGTTCACAGATACGCAGTATTTT. This translates into CASSREITGFTDTQYF. The J gene is TRBJ2-3, the V gene TRBV5-4; tentatively, D is TRBD1 or TRBD2 (6 bases each). The ends were cut back, 4 bases at V and 2 bases at J, with 17 bases in the middle. The length of the CDR3 is 16 residues. Germline V lookup: CDR1 SGHNT, CDR2 YYREEE (reference sequence).

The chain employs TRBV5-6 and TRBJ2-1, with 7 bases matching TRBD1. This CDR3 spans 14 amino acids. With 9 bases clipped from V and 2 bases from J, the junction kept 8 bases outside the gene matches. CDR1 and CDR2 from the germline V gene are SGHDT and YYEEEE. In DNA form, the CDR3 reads TGTGCCACCGAGGACAGGAGGACCTACAATGAGCAGTTCTTC. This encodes CATEDRRTYNEQFF.

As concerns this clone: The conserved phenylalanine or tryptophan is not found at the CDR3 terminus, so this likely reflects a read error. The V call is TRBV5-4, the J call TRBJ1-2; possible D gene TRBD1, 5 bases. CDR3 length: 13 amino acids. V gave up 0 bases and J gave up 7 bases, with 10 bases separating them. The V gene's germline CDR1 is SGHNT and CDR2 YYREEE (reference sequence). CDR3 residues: CASSLALGLGYTL. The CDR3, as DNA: TGTGCCAGCAGCTTGGCCCTGGGGCTTGGCTACACCCTC.

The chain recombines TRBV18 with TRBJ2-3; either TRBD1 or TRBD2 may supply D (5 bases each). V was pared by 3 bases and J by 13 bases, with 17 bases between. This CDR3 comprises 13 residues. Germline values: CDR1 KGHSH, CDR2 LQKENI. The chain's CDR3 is CASSPQVRAGEYF. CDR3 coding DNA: TGTGCCAGCTCACCCCAGGTCAGGGCCGGGGAGTATTTT.

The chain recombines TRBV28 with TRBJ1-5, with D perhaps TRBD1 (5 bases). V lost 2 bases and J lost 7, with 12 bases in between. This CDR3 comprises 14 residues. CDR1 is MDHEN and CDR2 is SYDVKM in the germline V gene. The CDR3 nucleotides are TGTGCCAGCAGTTTACCTGGGGACTTCCAGCCCCAGCATTTT. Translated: CASSLPGDFQPQHF. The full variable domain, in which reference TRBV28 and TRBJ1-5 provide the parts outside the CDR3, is DVKVTQSSRYLVKRTGEKVFLECVQDMDHENMFWYRQDPGLGLRLIYFSYDVKMKEKGDIPEGYSVSREKKERFSLILESASTNQTSMYLCASSLPGDFQPQHFGDGTRLSIL.

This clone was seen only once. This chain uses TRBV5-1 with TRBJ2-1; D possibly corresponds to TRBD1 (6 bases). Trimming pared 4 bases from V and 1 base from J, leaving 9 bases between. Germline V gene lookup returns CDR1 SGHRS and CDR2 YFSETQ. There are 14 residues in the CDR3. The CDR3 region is CASSLGTSYNEQFF. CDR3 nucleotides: TGCGCCAGCAGCCTAGGGACATCCTACAATGAGCAGTTCTTC.

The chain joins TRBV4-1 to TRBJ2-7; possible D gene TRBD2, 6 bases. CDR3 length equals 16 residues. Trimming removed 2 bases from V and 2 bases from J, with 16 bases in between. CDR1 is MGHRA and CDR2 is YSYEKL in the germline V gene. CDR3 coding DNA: TGCGCCAGCAGCCAAACTAAGCGGGCACAGCCCTACGAGCAGTACTTC. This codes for CASSQTKRAQPYEQYF.

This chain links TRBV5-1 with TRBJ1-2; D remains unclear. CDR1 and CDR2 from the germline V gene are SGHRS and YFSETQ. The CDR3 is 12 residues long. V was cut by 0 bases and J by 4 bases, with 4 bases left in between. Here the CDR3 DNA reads TGCGCCAGCAGCTTGGATACCTATGGCTACACCTTC. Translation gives CASSLDTYGYTF. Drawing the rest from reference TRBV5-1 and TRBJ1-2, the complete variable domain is KAGVTQTPRYLIKTRGQQVTLSCSPISGHRSVSWYQQTPGQGLQFLFEYFSETQRNKGNFPGRFSGRQFSNSRSEMNVSTLELGDSALYLCASSLDTYGYTFGSGTRLTVV.

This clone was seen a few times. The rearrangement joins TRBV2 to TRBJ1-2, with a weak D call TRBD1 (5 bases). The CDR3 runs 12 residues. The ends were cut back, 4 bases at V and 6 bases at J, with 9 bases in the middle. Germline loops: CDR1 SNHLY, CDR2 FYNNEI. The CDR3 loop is CASSARGNGYTF. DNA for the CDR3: TGTGCCAGCAGTGCAAGGGGCAATGGCTACACCTTC.